The 23 T cell receptor beta chains given below trace back to one sample, sequenced in a study of shared clonotypes between healthy human individuals. The protocol was immunoSEQ multiplex PCR, while the TCRdb copy is restricted to in-frame clones and leaves out a portion. This table holds 2 million to 2.5 million clones, approximately 93% found once. Sequenced sample: naive CD4+ T cells from PBMCs. Subset given: CD45RA+ positively selected. The receptors were sampled from a man in his late teens or twenties in good health. Some clones in this sample may be carry-over from other donors' samples.

The rearrangement links TRBV7-2 to TRBJ1-2, with 8 positions matching TRBD1. The CDR3 has 14 amino acids. J was trimmed by 5 bases and V by 0 bases; bases with no gene match: 2. Germline CDR1 reads SGHTA; CDR2 reads FQGNSA. The CDR3 DNA reads TGTGCCAGCAGCTTAGCACGACAGGGGTATGGCTACACCTTC. Its protein product is CASSLARQGYGYTF.

This chain joins TRBV7-2 and TRBJ1-3; D call uncertain. Trimming left V 8 bases short and J 1 base short, with 12 bases between. The CDR3 runs to 14 residues. CDR1 is SGHTA, CDR2 FQGNSA, per germline. DNA of the CDR3: TGTGCCAGCGCAATGCAGCCGTCTGGAAACACCATATATTTT. Translated, it gives CASAMQPSGNTIYF.

With respect to this clone: The germline gene is not matched at one end of the junction; a read error may be the cause. J is TRBJ2-4 and V is TRBV13; D uncertain. This CDR3 is built from 16 residues. Germline V gene data show CDR1 as PRHDT and CDR2 as FYEKMQ (reference sequence). The CDR3 bases are TGTGCCAGCAGCCTAGGTAGCAGGATAGCCAAAAACATTCAGTACTTC. It encodes CASSLGSRIAKNIQYF.

This chain joins TRBV11-3 and TRBJ1-3; D possibly corresponds to TRBD1 (5 bases). V was pared by 4 bases and J by 1 base, with 11 bases between. Germline V CDR1 and CDR2: SGHNT, YENEEA. The CDR3 is 15 amino acids. As DNA, the CDR3 is TGTGCCAGCAGCTCCCGAGGGACTTCTGGAAACACCATATATTTT. Its translation: CASSSRGTSGNTIYF.

This clone was counted a single time. This sequence joins TRBV28 and TRBJ2-7; D gene unclear. Looked up from germline, CDR1 is MDHEN and CDR2 is SYDVKM. The length of the CDR3 is 17 residues. V was pared by 0 bases and J by 3 bases, with 18 bases between. The CDR3 coding sequence is TGTGCCAGCAGTTTATGGGAGCTGTCGGACCGAAACTACGAGCAGTACTTC. Protein product: CASSLWELSDRNYEQYF.

This rearrangement joins TRBV6-1 to TRBJ1-2; 7 bases line up with TRBD1. With 3 bases clipped from V and 6 bases from J, the junction kept 10 bases outside the gene matches. Germline CDR1 and CDR2: MNHNS and SASEGT. This CDR3 has 15 amino acids. The chain's CDR3 is CASSDPGQWMNGYTF. The CDR3 nucleotides read TGTGCCAGCAGTGACCCGGGACAGTGGATGAATGGCTACACCTTC.

This clone was recorded once. The gene calls are TRBV11-2 and TRBJ2-7; D not certain. Looked up from germline, CDR1 is SGHAT and CDR2 is FQNNGV. V was pared by 4 bases and J by 4 bases, with 14 bases between. The length of the CDR3 is 14 residues. The CDR3: CASSSIGRLYEQYF. CDR3 DNA: TGTGCCAGCAGCTCGATTGGACGGCTATACGAGCAGTACTTC. Supplemented by reference TRBV11-2 and TRBJ2-7, the full variable domain reads EAGVAQSPRYKIIEKRQSVAFWCNPISGHATLYWYQQILGQGPKLLIQFQNNGVVDDSQLPKDRFSAERLKGVDSTLKIQPAKLEDSAVYLCASSSIGRLYEQYFGPGTRLTVT.

A note on this clone: Other nucleotide sequences from this sample produce the same CDR3. V gene TRBV2 combines with J gene TRBJ1-2; D perhaps matches TRBD1 (5 bases). CDR1 is SNHLY, CDR2 FYNNEI, per germline. The CDR3 consists of 13 residues. Trimming removed 4 bases from V and 4 bases from J, with 10 bases in between. The CDR3 here is CASSAGTTYGYTF. CDR3 DNA sequence: TGTGCCAGCAGTGCCGGGACGACCTATGGCTACACCTTC.

J is TRBJ2-5 and V is TRBV5-6, with 7 bases matching TRBD2. The J call may be in error: the DNA end matches TRBJ2-7 better. From germline, CDR1 is SGHDT and CDR2 YYEEEE. This CDR3 region has 13 residues. In DNA, the CDR3 is TGTGCCAGCAGCTTACTAGCGTTGCCCGAGCAGTACTTC. It translates to CASSLLALPEQYF.

This chain joins TRBV27 and TRBJ2-1, with D tentatively TRBD1 (5 bases). The CDR3 covers 15 residues. Germline CDR1 and CDR2: MNHEY and SMNVEV (reference sequence). Trimming left V 9 bases short and J 0 bases short, with 15 bases between. The CDR3 loop reads CASGQRRGSYNEQFF. The CDR3 region has the DNA TGTGCCAGTGGGCAAAGAAGGGGCTCCTACAATGAGCAGTTCTTC.

The rearrangement uses TRBV10-1 and TRBJ2-7; 10 bases agree with TRBD2. J gave up 6 bases and V 5 bases, and 7 bases lay outside the gene matches. CDR1 and CDR2 from the germline V gene are WNHNN and SYGVQD (reference sequence). This CDR3 is 14 amino acids long. CDR3: CASSPRTSGREQYF. DNA for the CDR3: TGCGCCAGCAGTCCTCGGACTAGCGGACGCGAGCAGTACTTC.

This clone was counted a single time. V is TRBV5-8 and J is TRBJ1-1; TRBD1 aligns across 9 bases. The germline V gene has CDR1 SGHTS and CDR2 YDEGEE. V shed 5 bases and J 0 bases; nucleotides not matched to a gene: 2. The CDR3 runs 14 residues. CDR3 loop: CASRDRGLNTEAFF. The CDR3 coding sequence is TGTGCCAGCAGGGACAGGGGCTTGAACACTGAAGCTTTCTTT.

The V call is TRBV15, the J call TRBJ2-1; D is unclear. The CDR3 length is 13 residues. Trimming pared 1 base from V and 10 bases from J, leaving 11 bases between. Germline CDR1 is LNHNV and CDR2 is YYDKDF (reference sequence). DNA for the CDR3: TGTGCCACCAGCAGAGGATTGACTTCGGAGCAGTTCTTC. Translating gives CATSRGLTSEQFF.

The chain uses TRBV29-1 and TRBJ2-2; D is unclear. Germline-derived CDR1 and CDR2 are SQVTM and ANQGSEA. V shed 4 bases and J shed 1 base, with 10 bases lying between them. The CDR3 loop spans 14 amino acids. In nucleotides, the CDR3 is TGCAGCGTTGGCTATACTCTGAACACCGGGGAGCTGTTTTTT. Amino acids: CSVGYTLNTGELFF.

This clone was seen once. V and J are TRBV7-2 and TRBJ2-1; 11 bases match TRBD2. The V segment lost 4 bases and the J segment 5 bases; nucleotides outside the gene matches: 13. This CDR3 has 18 residues. Germline V lookup: CDR1 SGHTA, CDR2 FQGNSA. DNA for the CDR3: TGTGCCAGCAGCTCTAGCGGGAGGCGGTTTTTTCTTAACAATGAGCAGTTCTTC. The encoded protein is CASSSSGRRFFLNNEQFF.

The rearrangement uses TRBV5-5 and TRBJ1-5, with D unresolved. The CDR3 is 16 residues long. With 0 bases removed from V and 0 bases from J, the gap between germline ends came to 10 bases. The germline V gene has CDR1 SGHKS and CDR2 YYEKEE (reference sequence). CDR3 nucleotide sequence: TGTGCCAGCAGCTTGGAAGTAGTGAATAGCAATCAGCCCCAGCATTTT. As protein: CASSLEVVNSNQPQHF.

The genes are TRBV28 and TRBJ2-7; TRBD1 matches 9 bases. Germline values: CDR1 MDHEN, CDR2 SYDVKM. The ends lost 7 bases at V and 1 base at J; junction bases unmatched: 11. The CDR3 is made up of 16 amino acids. The CDR3 nucleotides are TGTGCCAGCACCTTGCTCCCGGGACAGGGATCCTACGAGCAGTACTTC. Translating it yields CASTLLPGQGSYEQYF.

V gene TRBV28 combines with J gene TRBJ1-2; no reliable D call. The CDR3 runs to 15 residues. Trimming took 2 bases from V and 0 from J, leaving 10 bases between them. Germline-derived CDR1 and CDR2 are MDHEN and SYDVKM. The CDR3, as DNA: TGTGCCAGCAGTTTAATAGAGGGAGCTAACTATGGCTACACCTTC. Its translation is CASSLIEGANYGYTF.

A few counts support this clone. CDR3 protein: CAWSSVGQPQHF. In DNA form, the CDR3 reads TGTGCCTGGAGTTCCGTTGGTCAGCCCCAGCATTTT. The chain combines TRBV30 with TRBJ1-5; D gene ambiguous. The CDR3 has 12 amino acids. The germline V gene has CDR1 GTSNPN and CDR2 SVGIG (reference sequence). V was clipped by 2 bases and J by 6 bases, with 8 bases between them.

As concerns this clone: Other DNA sequences from this sample encode an identical CDR3 as well. This chain connects TRBV9 to TRBJ2-3; D uncertain. CDR3 size: 11 residues. V was shortened by 7 bases and J by 5 bases, with 8 bases between the two germline ends. The germline CDR1 and CDR2 sequences are SGDLS and YYNGEE. CDR3 amino acids: CASGQLDTQYF. CDR3 DNA: TGTGCCAGCGGCCAACTAGATACGCAGTATTTT.

The chain is built from TRBV7-2 and TRBJ2-7; unclear D gene. The V gene lost 3 bases and the J gene lost 3 bases, with 9 bases spanning the gap. There are 13 residues in the CDR3. In germline, CDR1 is SGHTA, CDR2 FQGNSA. CDR3 in amino acids: CASSFGSYYEQYF. The CDR3 region has the DNA TGTGCCAGCAGCTTCGGCTCCTACTACGAGCAGTACTTC.

This clone was seen more than once but under ten times. The chain uses TRBV5-1 and TRBJ1-2; no firm D call. This CDR3 has 13 residues. The V end was cut by 0 bases, the J end by 4 bases, with 7 bases between. Germline V gene sequence: CDR1 SGHRS, CDR2 YFSETQ. The CDR3 spells CASSLGVLYGYTF. CDR3 bases: TGCGCCAGCAGCTTGGGCGTCCTCTATGGCTACACCTTC.

Comment on this clone: The identical CDR3 is also encoded by other nucleotide sequences in the sample. The chain is built from TRBV7-3 and TRBJ2-2; weak D call: TRBD2 (5 bases). CDR3 size: 13 residues. The germline CDR1 and CDR2 sequences are SGHTA and FQGTGA. Trimming left V 6 bases short and J 0 bases short, with 5 bases between. CDR3 amino acids: CASSSANTGELFF. The CDR3 coding sequence is TGTGCCAGCAGTAGCGCGAACACCGGGGAGCTGTTTTTT.